The 22 T cell receptor beta chains below all came from one sample that was sequenced in a study of blood T cell repertoires in COVID-19. The assay was immunoSEQ multiplex PCR, and TCRdb's table has in-frame clones only and misses some. The table records about 410,000 clones, around 89% of them present only once. What was sequenced was peripheral blood. The receptors were sampled from a middle-aged woman with COVID-19, enrolled during active disease.

The CDR3 sequence: CASSRDRGKYEQYF. The CDR3, as DNA: TGTGCCAGCAGCCGGGACAGGGGTAAGTACGAGCAGTACTTC. The V call is TRBV9, the J call TRBJ2-7; 10 bases are shared with TRBD1. This CDR3 has 14 amino acids. Looked up from germline, CDR1 is SGDLS and CDR2 is YYNGEE. The V gene end was trimmed by 4 bases and the J gene end by 4 bases; junction bases not matched to a gene: 5.

This clone was detected once. This chain links TRBV6-4 with TRBJ2-1; possible D gene TRBD2, 7 bases. The germline gives CDR1 MRHNA, CDR2 SNTAGT. The V end lost 0 bases, the J end lost 3 bases, and 9 bases lay between the germline ends. The CDR3 runs to 15 residues. The CDR3: CASSDSGGHYNEQFF. The CDR3 DNA follows: TGTGCCAGCAGTGACTCGGGGGGGCACTACAATGAGCAGTTCTTC.

This clone was detected once. The chain links TRBV27 to TRBJ1-2; tentatively, D is TRBD1 (5 bases). Germline-derived CDR1 and CDR2 are MNHEY and SMNVEV (reference sequence). V was trimmed by 5 bases and J by 4 bases, leaving 11 bases between them. The length of the CDR3 is 13 residues. The CDR3 loop reads CASSRQLSYGYTF. The CDR3 nucleotides read TGTGCCAGCAGTCGACAGTTAAGCTATGGCTACACCTTC.

This clone turned up a few times. The chain employs TRBV7-8 and TRBJ2-2, with 13 positions matching TRBD2. Germline CDR1 reads SGHVS; CDR2 reads FQNEAQ. The CDR3 totals 17 residues. J lost 1 base, V lost 4 bases, and 3 bases had no gene match. The CDR3 is CASSSRTSGGNTGELFF. In DNA form, the CDR3 reads TGTGCCAGCAGCTCCCGGACTAGCGGGGGGAACACCGGGGAGCTGTTTTTT.

This sequence joins TRBV5-6 and TRBJ2-2, with TRBD1 matching over 9 bases. There are 16 residues in the CDR3. Trimming removed 0 bases from V and 3 bases from J; junction bases left unmatched: 3. The V gene's germline CDR1 is SGHDT and CDR2 YYEEEE. CDR3 in DNA: TGTGCCAGCAGCTTGGCCTGGACAGGGGACACCGGGGAGCTGTTTTTT. Protein: CASSLAWTGDTGELFF.

The chain links TRBV7-2 to TRBJ2-7; D remains ambiguous. In germline, CDR1 is SGHTA, CDR2 FQGNSA. V lost 1 base and J 0 bases, leaving 7 bases between the germline ends. This CDR3 comprises 14 residues. The CDR3 bases are TGTGCCAGCAGCTTAGATGATAGCTCCTACGAGCAGTACTTC. Protein product: CASSLDDSSYEQYF.

The chain links TRBV5-6 to TRBJ2-1; 9 bases map to TRBD1. The V gene end was trimmed by 5 bases and the J gene end by 1 base; junction bases not matched to a gene: 4. The germline V gene encodes CDR1 SGHDT and CDR2 YYEEEE. This CDR3 comprises 15 residues. The CDR3 reads CASRDRGFSYNEQFF. The CDR3 nucleotides are TGTGCCAGCAGGGACAGGGGATTTTCCTACAATGAGCAGTTCTTC.

The CDR3: CASSLEFGTDTQYF. The CDR3 DNA is TGTGCCAGCAGCTTAGAGTTCGGGACAGATACGCAGTATTTT. The chain is built from TRBV7-2 and TRBJ2-3; D remains ambiguous. V shed 1 base and J shed 3 bases, with 8 bases lying between them. Per germline, CDR1 SGHTA and CDR2 FQGNSA. The CDR3 runs to 14 residues.

V usage is TRBV11-2 and J usage is TRBJ1-2; the D gene is possibly TRBD1 (6 bases). Trimming took off 1 base at V and 10 bases at J, with 10 bases between the two ends. The germline V gene has CDR1 SGHAT and CDR2 FQNNGV. The CDR3 loop spans 12 amino acids. The CDR3 spells CASSLVGHDYTF. The CDR3 DNA reads as TGTGCCAGCAGCTTAGTGGGACACGACTACACCTTC. Full variable domain (remainder filled in from reference TRBV11-2 and TRBJ1-2): EAGVAQSPRYKIIEKRQSVAFWCNPISGHATLYWYQQILGQGPKLLIQFQNNGVVDDSQLPKDRFSAERLKGVDSTLKIQPAKLEDSAVYLCASSLVGHDYTFGSGTRLTVV.

The chain recombines TRBV7-6 with TRBJ1-1; D is unclear. The CDR3 is 14 residues long. Germline V gene data show CDR1 as SGHVS and CDR2 as FNYEAQ. Trimming left V 2 bases short and J 0 bases short, with 7 bases between. The CDR3 reads CASSLLLMNTEAFF. The CDR3 DNA reads TGTGCCAGCAGCTTACTGCTAATGAACACTGAAGCTTTCTTT.

The chain recombines TRBV19 with TRBJ1-4; the D gene is possibly TRBD1 (6 bases). V dropped 6 bases and J dropped 5 bases, with 13 bases sitting between them. The V gene's germline CDR1 is LNHDA and CDR2 SQIVND (reference sequence). The CDR3 contains 14 residues. CDR3 sequence: CASSVWDKNEKLFF. CDR3 nucleotide sequence: TGTGCCAGTAGCGTTTGGGACAAGAATGAAAAACTGTTTTTT.

The chain links TRBV16 to TRBJ1-1; D gene ambiguous. V was clipped by 4 bases and J by 0 bases, with 9 bases between them. Germline assignment: CDR1 KGHSY and CDR2 FQNENV. The CDR3 extends over 14 amino acids. The CDR3 loop is CASSPLQVNTEAFF. The CDR3 region has the DNA TGTGCCAGCAGCCCCCTTCAGGTGAACACTGAAGCTTTCTTT.

The chain joins TRBV28 to TRBJ1-5; the D gene is possibly TRBD1 (5 bases). In germline, CDR1 is MDHEN, CDR2 SYDVKM. This CDR3 spans 18 amino acids. The V end lost 3 bases, the J end lost 7 bases, and 25 bases lay between the germline ends. The CDR3 DNA reads TGTGCCAGCAGTTTTGGGGACCGACTAGGGGCGGTAGGACAGCCCCAGCATTTT. The encoded protein is CASSFGDRLGAVGQPQHF.

The chain carries TRBV5-1 and TRBJ1-1; D is unresolved. Germline V gene data show CDR1 as SGHRS and CDR2 as YFSETQ. The CDR3 contains 16 residues. V was cut by 4 bases and J by 5 bases, with 21 bases left in between. The CDR3 here is CASSPTDLIQDTEAFF. In DNA form, the CDR3 reads TGCGCCAGCAGCCCAACAGATCTCATCCAGGATACTGAAGCTTTCTTT.

The chain recombines TRBV7-9 with TRBJ1-1, with 9 bases lining up with TRBD1. V shed 6 bases, J shed 4 bases, and the junction held 3 bases outside the gene matches. Germline V gives CDR1 SEHNR, CDR2 FQNEAQ (reference sequence). The CDR3 is 13 residues long. CDR3 coding DNA: TGTGCCAGCAGAGGGACAGGGAGCACTGAAGCTTTCTTT. Amino acids: CASRGTGSTEAFF.

The rearrangement links TRBV11-2 to TRBJ1-2; 9 nucleotides line up with TRBD1. The CDR3 totals 15 residues. The germline gives CDR1 SGHAT, CDR2 FQNNGV. The ends lost 5 bases at V and 5 bases at J; junction bases unmatched: 9. The chain's CDR3 is CASSPDRGSGYGYTF. The DNA of the CDR3 is TGTGCCAGCAGCCCGGACAGGGGCTCAGGGTATGGCTACACCTTC.

In this sample, this clone turned up a few times. The gene calls are TRBV6-5 and TRBJ2-7, with TRBD1 identical over 7 bases. Trimming cost V 5 bases and J 3 bases; bases outside gene matches: 7. CDR1 and CDR2 from the germline V gene are MNHEY and SVGAGI. CDR3 length equals 14 residues. The CDR3 bases are TGTGCCAGCAGTCCAAGACAGGGTCGCTACGAGCAGTACTTC. Its translation: CASSPRQGRYEQYF.

This chain connects TRBV7-9 to TRBJ1-6; 10 bases align to TRBD1. There are 14 residues in the CDR3. Germline V CDR1 and CDR2: SEHNR, FQNEAQ (reference sequence). Trimming cost V 3 bases and J 8 bases; bases outside gene matches: 1. The CDR3 here is CASSFGTGDSPLHF. In DNA, the CDR3 is TGTGCCAGCAGCTTCGGGACAGGGGATTCACCCCTCCACTTT.

V and J are TRBV21-1 and TRBJ1-5; the table's D call, TRBD1, was not checked against the DNA. TRBV21-1 is marked as a pseudogene. The CDR3 has 15 residues. The CDR3 DNA sequence: TGTGCCAGCAGCAAGCGGGACAGGGGCAATCAGCCCCAGCATTTT. Residues: CASSKRDRGNQPQHF.

J is TRBJ1-2 and V is TRBV7-8, with 7 bases fitting TRBD1. The V and J ends lost 5 bases and 9 bases, in that order; junction bases with no gene match: 15. The CDR3 consists of 15 residues. Germline V gene sequence: CDR1 SGHVS, CDR2 FQNEAQ. The CDR3 region is CASSPILGQPLRYTF. The CDR3, as DNA: TGTGCCAGCAGCCCGATTCTGGGACAGCCTCTCCGCTACACCTTC.

The V and J genes are TRBV14 and TRBJ2-2, with 11 bases that match TRBD2. V shed 3 bases, J shed 4 bases, and the junction held 7 bases outside the gene matches. The CDR3 consists of 17 residues. CDR1 SGHDN and CDR2 FVKESK come from the germline V gene. DNA for the CDR3: TGTGCCAGCAGCCAGGCACTAGCGGGAGTTTCCACCGGGGAGCTGTTTTTT. It specifies CASSQALAGVSTGELFF. Looking up the rest from reference TRBV14 and TRBJ2-2 gives the full variable domain: EAGVTQFPSHSVIEKGQTVTLRCDPISGHDNLYWYRRVMGKEIKFLLHFVKESKQDESGMPNNRFLAERTGGTYSTLKVQPAELEDSGVYFCASSQALAGVSTGELFFGEGSRLTVL.

The chain uses TRBV5-6 and TRBJ1-2; 7 bases are a match to TRBD1. V dropped 0 bases and J dropped 5; count of bases not matched to a gene: 10. Per the germline V gene, CDR1 is SGHDT and CDR2 is YYEEEE. The CDR3 has 16 amino acids. Here the CDR3 DNA reads TGTGCCAGCAGCTTGGGACAGGGCCGGCAGTTTTATGGCTACACCTTC. It yields the protein CASSLGQGRQFYGYTF.